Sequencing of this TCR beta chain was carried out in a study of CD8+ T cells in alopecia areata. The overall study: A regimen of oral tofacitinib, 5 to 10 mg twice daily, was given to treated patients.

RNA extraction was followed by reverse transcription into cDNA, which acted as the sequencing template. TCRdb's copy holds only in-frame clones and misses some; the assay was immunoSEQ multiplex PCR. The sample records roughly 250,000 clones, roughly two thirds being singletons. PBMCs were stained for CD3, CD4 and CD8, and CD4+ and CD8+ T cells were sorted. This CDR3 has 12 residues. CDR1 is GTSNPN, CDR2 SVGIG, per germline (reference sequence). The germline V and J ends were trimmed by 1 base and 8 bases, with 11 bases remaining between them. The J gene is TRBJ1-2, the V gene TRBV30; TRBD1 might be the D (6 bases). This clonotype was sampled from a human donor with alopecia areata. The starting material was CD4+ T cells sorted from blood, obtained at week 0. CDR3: CAWSGTVFGYTF. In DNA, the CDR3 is TGTGCCTGGAGTGGGACAGTATTCGGCTACACCTTC.